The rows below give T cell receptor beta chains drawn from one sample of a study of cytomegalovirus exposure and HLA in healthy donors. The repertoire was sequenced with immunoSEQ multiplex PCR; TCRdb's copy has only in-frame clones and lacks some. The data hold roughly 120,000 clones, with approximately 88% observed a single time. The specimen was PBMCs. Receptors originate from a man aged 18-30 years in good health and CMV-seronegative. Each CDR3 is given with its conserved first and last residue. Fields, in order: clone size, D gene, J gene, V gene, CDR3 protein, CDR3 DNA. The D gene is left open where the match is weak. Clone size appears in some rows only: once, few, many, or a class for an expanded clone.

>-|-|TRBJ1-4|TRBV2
CASSVNEKLFF
TGTGCCAGCAGCGTAAATGAAAAACTGTTTTTT
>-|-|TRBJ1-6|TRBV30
CAWSVDSAGNNSPLHF
TGTGCCTGGAGTGTGGACAGTGCAGGAAATAATTCACCCCTCCACTTT
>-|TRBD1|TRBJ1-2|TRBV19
CAIKGQTNYGYTF
TGTGCCATTAAGGGACAGACGAACTATGGCTACACCTTC
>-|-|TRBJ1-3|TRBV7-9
CASSQTAGTGNTIYF
TGTGCCAGCAGCCAAACGGCGGGGACTGGAAACACCATATATTTT
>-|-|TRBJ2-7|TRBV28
CASSFTGFYEQYF
TGTGCCAGCAGTTTCACAGGTTTCTACGAGCAGTACTTC
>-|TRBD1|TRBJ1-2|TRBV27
CASKLRDSQQNGYTF
TGTGCCAGCAAACTCCGGGACAGTCAGCAAAATGGCTACACCTTC
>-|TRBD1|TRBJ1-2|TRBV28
CASSPRDRGHGYTF
TGTGCCAGCAGTCCCCGGGACAGGGGGCATGGCTACACCTTC
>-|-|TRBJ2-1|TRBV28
CASSLLTGFQFF
TGTGCCAGCAGTTTATTAACAGGGTTCCAGTTCTTC
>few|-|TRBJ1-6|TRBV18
CASSGDTGNSPLHF
TGTGCCAGCTCAGGAGACACAGGGAATTCACCCCTCCACTTT
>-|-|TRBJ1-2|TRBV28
CASSKGGRVGDYGYTF
TGTGCCAGCAGCAAAGGAGGACGTGTCGGCGACTATGGCTACACCTTC